These T cell receptor beta chains were read from a single sample in a study of cytomegalovirus exposure and HLA in healthy donors. Using immunoSEQ multiplex PCR, the repertoire was profiled, and TCRdb retains in-frame clones only, with some absent. The sample yields 180,000 or so clones, approximately 85% seen once. Source material: PBMCs. Receptors originate from a man aged 18-30 years in good health and CMV-seropositive. CDR3s include the opening cysteine and the closing phenylalanine or tryptophan. Each record gives: J gene, clone size, D gene, V gene, CDR3 protein, CDR3 DNA. The D gene is left open where the match is weak. Not all rows give a size; the values are once, few, many and, for expanded clones, a class.

J: TRBJ2-1; size: .; D: TRBD2; V: TRBV11-2; CDR3: CASSPPGGRNNEQFF; DNA: TGTGCCAGCAGCCCACCGGGGGGGAGGAACAATGAGCAGTTCTTC
J: TRBJ1-2; size: .; D: TRBD1; V: TRBV19; CDR3: CASSPGGRGRGIVNYGYTF; DNA: TGTGCCAGTAGTCCCGGGGGCAGGGGGCGCGGAATAGTTAACTATGGCTACACCTTC
J: TRBJ2-7; size: .; D: TRBD2; V: TRBV7-3; CDR3: CASSLGVAGDPYEQYF; DNA: TGTGCCAGCAGCTTAGGGGTAGCGGGGGACCCCTACGAGCAGTACTTC
J: TRBJ2-4; size: .; D: .; V: TRBV7-2; CDR3: CASSLPTKNIQYF; DNA: TGTGCCAGCAGCTTACCAACCAAAAACATTCAGTACTTC
J: TRBJ2-3; size: once; D: TRBD1; V: TRBV10-1; CDR3: CASSLGTGAADTQYF; DNA: TGCGCCAGCAGTCTCGGGACAGGGGCGGCAGATACGCAGTATTTT
J: TRBJ2-2; size: few; D: TRBD1; V: TRBV4-3; CDR3: CASSQEAHRGNTGELFF; DNA: TGCGCCAGCAGCCAAGAGGCACACAGGGGAAACACCGGGGAGCTGTTTTTT
J: TRBJ1-2; size: .; D: .; V: TRBV4-1; CDR3: CASSQTANYGYTF; DNA: TGCGCCAGCAGCCAAACAGCTAACTATGGCTACACCTTC
J: TRBJ2-7; size: once; D: .; V: TRBV7-2; CDR3: CASSLQVPYEQYF; DNA: TGTGCCAGCAGCCTACAGGTACCCTACGAGCAGTACTTC
J: TRBJ1-2; size: few; D: TRBD1; V: TRBV4-3; CDR3: CASSEYRGSNGYTF; DNA: TGCGCCAGCAGCGAATACAGGGGCTCGAATGGCTACACCTTC
J: TRBJ2-2; size: .; D: .; V: TRBV4-1; CDR3: CASSQLEAGNTGELFF; DNA: TGCGCCAGCAGCCAATTAGAAGCGGGGAACACCGGGGAGCTGTTTTTT
J: TRBJ1-4; size: .; D: TRBD1; V: TRBV5-1; CDR3: CASKGQGTNEKLFF; DNA: TGCGCCAGCAAGGGACAGGGGACTAATGAAAAACTGTTTTTT
J: TRBJ2-7; size: .; D: .; V: TRBV10-3; CDR3: CAISELPGTGGYEQYF; DNA: TGTGCCATCAGTGAGCTCCCAGGGACCGGAGGGTACGAGCAGTACTTC
J: TRBJ1-5; size: .; D: .; V: TRBV18; CDR3: CASSLNRDSNQPQHF; DNA: TGTGCCAGCTCACTTAACAGGGATAGCAATCAGCCCCAGCATTTT
J: TRBJ1-4; size: .; D: .; V: TRBV30; CDR3: CAWSGGYATNEKLFF; DNA: TGTGCCTGGTCGGGGGGATATGCAACTAATGAAAAACTGTTTTTT
J: TRBJ2-7; size: .; D: TRBD1; V: TRBV9; CDR3: CASSVGQGAVYEQYF; DNA: TGTGCCAGCAGCGTAGGGCAGGGGGCTGTTTACGAGCAGTACTTC
J: TRBJ1-1; size: .; D: .; V: TRBV5-4; CDR3: CASSFVNRVTEAFF; DNA: TGTGCCAGCAGCTTTGTAAACAGGGTCACTGAAGCTTTCTTT
J: TRBJ2-1; size: .; D: TRBD2; V: TRBV7-3; CDR3: CASSLGLADSYNEQFF; DNA: TGTGCCAGCAGCTTGGGGCTAGCGGACTCCTACAATGAGCAGTTCTTC
J: TRBJ2-3; size: .; D: TRBD1; V: TRBV14; CDR3: CASSKKGAHSTDTQYF; DNA: TGTGCCAGCAGCAAAAAGGGGGCGCATAGCACAGATACGCAGTATTTT
J: TRBJ2-7; size: .; D: TRBD1; V: TRBV27; CDR3: CASSLSAGTAFYEQYF; DNA: TGTGCCAGCAGTTTATCCGCTGGGACAGCATTCTACGAGCAGTACTTC
J: TRBJ2-7; size: .; D: TRBD2; V: TRBV18; CDR3: CASSPKAGGPVEQYF; DNA: TGTGCCAGCTCACCAAAGGCGGGGGGGCCAGTCGAGCAGTACTTC
J: TRBJ2-5; size: once; D: TRBD2; V: TRBV9; CDR3: CASSGLAGGPRETQYF; DNA: TGTGCCAGCAGCGGCCTAGCGGGGGGGCCGAGGGAGACCCAGTACTTC
J: TRBJ2-1; size: .; D: TRBD2; V: TRBV10-3; CDR3: CAIRTSGENEQFF; DNA: TGTGCCATCAGGACTAGCGGGGAAAATGAGCAGTTCTTC
J: TRBJ1-5; size: .; D: .; V: TRBV28; CDR3: CASMLSGPQHF; DNA: TGTGCCAGTATGTTGTCGGGGCCCCAGCATTTT
J: TRBJ2-5; size: .; D: TRBD2; V: TRBV7-2; CDR3: CASSSGTSGGFETQYF; DNA: TGTGCCAGCAGCTCCGGGACTAGCGGGGGTTTTGAGACCCAGTACTTC
J: TRBJ2-1; size: .; D: TRBD1; V: TRBV18; CDR3: CASSPRTGGILDNEQFF; DNA: TGTGCCAGCTCACCAAGGACAGGGGGCATTTTGGACAATGAGCAGTTCTTC
J: TRBJ1-1; size: .; D: TRBD1; V: TRBV11-2; CDR3: CASSPVGQGRSEAFF; DNA: TGTGCCAGCAGCCCCGTGGGACAGGGAAGATCTGAAGCTTTCTTT
J: TRBJ1-2; size: once; D: .; V: TRBV25-1; CDR3: CASGGVYGYTF; DNA: TGTGCCAGCGGTGGAGTTTATGGCTACACCTTC
J: TRBJ2-1; size: .; D: .; V: TRBV29-1; CDR3: CSVGVMGGAYNEQFF; DNA: TGCAGCGTTGGCGTGATGGGCGGGGCCTACAATGAGCAGTTCTTC
J: TRBJ2-7; size: .; D: .; V: TRBV6-5; CDR3: CASSFGENYEQYF; DNA: TGTGCCAGCAGTTTTGGAGAAAACTACGAGCAGTACTTC
J: TRBJ1-3; size: .; D: .; V: TRBV6-1; CDR3: CASTRSGNTIYF; DNA: TGTGCCAGCACCAGGTCTGGAAACACCATATATTTT
J: TRBJ2-3; size: .; D: .; V: TRBV6-1; CDR3: CASSGPWPDTQYF; DNA: TGTGCCAGCAGTGGGCCGTGGCCAGATACGCAGTATTTT
J: TRBJ1-4; size: .; D: TRBD1; V: TRBV13; CDR3: CASSIWDSRLSGLFF; DNA: TGTGCCAGCAGCATCTGGGACAGCCGGCTTTCTGGACTGTTTTTT
J: TRBJ1-2; size: once; D: .; V: TRBV27; CDR3: CASSLSIGGGDYGYTF; DNA: TGTGCCAGCAGTTTATCGATAGGGGGGGGAGACTATGGCTACACCTTC
J: TRBJ2-6; size: .; D: TRBD1; V: TRBV28; CDR3: CASSATGVGANVLTF; DNA: TGTGCCAGCAGTGCGACAGGGGTTGGGGCCAACGTCCTGACTTTC
J: TRBJ2-7; size: .; D: .; V: TRBV7-9; CDR3: CSSSPRQSYEQYF; DNA: TGTTCCAGCAGCCCCAGACAGTCCTACGAGCAGTACTTC
J: TRBJ1-5; size: .; D: .; V: TRBV5-1; CDR3: CASSLKFGRNNQPQHF; DNA: TGCGCCAGCAGCTTGAAATTTGGCAGAAACAATCAGCCCCAGCATTTT
J: TRBJ2-7; size: .; D: TRBD2; V: TRBV6-5; CDR3: CASGSGGLAYEQYF; DNA: TGTGCCAGCGGATCGGGGGGGCTAGCCTACGAGCAGTACTTC
J: TRBJ2-7; size: few; D: TRBD1; V: TRBV7-6; CDR3: CASSQGQGSEQYF; DNA: TGTGCCAGCAGCCAAGGACAGGGCAGCGAGCAGTACTTC
J: TRBJ2-2; size: .; D: TRBD2; V: TRBV7-3; CDR3: CASSLNPGLAGDHGELFF; DNA: TGTGCCAGCAGCTTAAATCCGGGACTAGCGGGGGATCACGGGGAGCTGTTTTTT
J: TRBJ1-5; size: .; D: .; V: TRBV6-1; CDR3: CASSSAGGSNQPQHF; DNA: TGTGCCAGCAGCTCCGCGGGGGGAAGCAATCAGCCCCAGCATTTT